These 23 T cell receptor beta chains were all obtained from the same sample, sequenced in a study of technical replicates of blood from a handful of donors. Clones were read by immunoSEQ multiplex PCR, and TCRdb kept only the in-frame ones, dropping some. Of tens of thousands of clones in the sample, 94% were seen once. Source material: T cells isolated from PBMCs. The receptors here all came from a human donor in good health.

V and J are TRBV9 and TRBJ1-2, with no clear D. This CDR3 comprises 14 residues. V lost 4 bases and J 8 bases, leaving 18 bases between the germline ends. The germline V gene has CDR1 SGDLS and CDR2 YYNGEE. The CDR3 region has the DNA TGTGCCAGCAGCTCCGGGGTGGAGGGATGGGGCTACACCTTC. The encoded protein is CASSSGVEGWGYTF.

This clone was seen just once. The CDR3 region has the DNA TGTGCCAGCAGTTTTAGGGGGGGGACGGGCAATGAGCAGTTCTTC. Translating it yields CASSFRGGTGNEQFF. The chain recombines TRBV27 with TRBJ2-1; tentatively, D is TRBD2 (7 bases). The CDR3 is made up of 15 amino acids. The germline V and J ends were trimmed by 3 bases and 6 bases, with 15 bases remaining between them. Germline V gene sequence: CDR1 MNHEY, CDR2 SMNVEV (reference sequence).

The V gene is TRBV2, the J gene TRBJ1-1; perhaps TRBD1 as D (5 bases). This CDR3 spans 13 amino acids. From germline, CDR1 is SNHLY and CDR2 FYNNEI. Trimming cost V 7 bases and J 1 base, with 10 bases left between them. This chain's CDR3 is CASILQGNTEAFF. The CDR3 nucleotides are TGTGCCAGCATTCTTCAGGGGAACACTGAAGCTTTCTTT.

The rearrangement joins TRBV27 to TRBJ1-2; 9 bases agree with TRBD1. CDR3 length: 14 residues. CDR1 and CDR2 from the germline V gene are MNHEY and SMNVEV (reference sequence). Losses at the gene ends were 5 bases for V and 3 bases for J; bases not matched to a gene: 4. The CDR3 DNA reads TGTGCCAGCAGTCGGGACAGGGCCCACTATGGCTACACCTTC. Encoded protein: CASSRDRAHYGYTF.

This sequence joins TRBV19 and TRBJ1-2, with TRBD1 identical over 10 bases. Per germline, CDR1 LNHDA and CDR2 SQIVND (reference sequence). The CDR3 contains 15 residues. With 6 bases clipped from V and 5 bases from J, the junction kept 9 bases outside the gene matches. CDR3 nucleotides: TGTGCCAGTAGAACCGGGACAGGGGATTTATATGGCTACACCTTC. This encodes CASRTGTGDLYGYTF.

Worth noting for this clone: The junction does not match germline at one end; this may be a read error. This chain uses TRBV4-1 with TRBJ2-4; no clear D gene. Germline assignment: CDR1 MGHRA and CDR2 YSYEKL. CDR3 length: 15 residues. The DNA of the CDR3 is TGCGCCAGCAGCGAAGAAGAGCTAGCCAAAAACATTCAGTACTTC. It is translated as CASSEEELAKNIQYF.

V is TRBV7-6 and J is TRBJ2-6; 15 nucleotides agree with TRBD2. Germline lookup yields CDR1 SGHVS and CDR2 FNYEAQ. V was pared by 4 bases and J by 4 bases, with 8 bases of the junction left unmatched. The CDR3 is 19 residues long. The CDR3 sequence is CASSSRTSGRVLGANVLTF. The CDR3 nucleotides read TGTGCCAGCAGCTCCCGGACTAGCGGGAGGGTATTGGGGGCCAACGTCCTGACTTTC.

CDR3 sequence (DNA): TGTGCCAGTAAGGACAGGGGGGGTCAGCCCCAGCATTTT. Amino acid sequence: CASKDRGGQPQHF. The V gene is TRBV19, the J gene TRBJ1-5; TRBD1 matches 10 bases. Germline assignment: CDR1 LNHDA and CDR2 SQIVND (reference sequence). The CDR3 is 13 amino acids. Trimming took 7 bases from V and 6 from J; bases not matched to a gene: 3.

The V gene is TRBV11-3, the J gene TRBJ2-3; TRBD2 agrees at 7 bases. Germline CDR1 is SGHNT and CDR2 is YENEEA. CDR3 size: 11 residues. V dropped 8 bases and J dropped 11; count of bases not matched to a gene: 7. The CDR3 DNA reads TGTGCCAGCGTTACGGGGGGTATGCAGTATTTT. It yields the protein CASVTGGMQYF. Complete variable domain (other parts from reference TRBV11-3 and TRBJ2-3): EAGVVQSPRYKIIEKKQPVAFWCNPISGHNTLYWYLQNLGQGPELLIRYENEEAVDDSQLPKDRFSAERLKGVDSTLKIQPAELGDSAVYLCASVTGGMQYFGPGTRLTVL.

The V call is TRBV4-1, the J call TRBJ2-1; D is perhaps TRBD2 (7 bases). This CDR3 region has 14 residues. The germline V gene encodes CDR1 MGHRA and CDR2 YSYEKL. Deletions cut 6 bases from V and 9 bases from J, with 18 bases between. The CDR3 here is CASRLDRGGGEQFF. CDR3 DNA sequence: TGCGCCAGCAGACTAGATCGAGGGGGGGGTGAGCAGTTCTTC.

The chain combines TRBV2 with TRBJ1-1, with 12 nucleotides matching TRBD1. The CDR3 contains 14 residues. From germline, CDR1 is SNHLY and CDR2 FYNNEI. The V segment lost 7 bases and the J segment 5 bases; nucleotides outside the gene matches: 5. Here the CDR3 reads CASIGTGGRTEAFF. The DNA of the CDR3 is TGTGCCAGCATAGGGACAGGGGGCCGGACTGAAGCTTTCTTT.

The gene calls are TRBV6-5 and TRBJ1-2; 9 bases are a match to TRBD1. Germline assignment: CDR1 MNHEY and CDR2 SVGAGI. V was pared by 6 bases and J by 4 bases, with 6 bases of the junction left unmatched. The CDR3 has 14 amino acids. The CDR3 reads CASRKDRGFYGYTF. The CDR3, as DNA: TGTGCCAGCAGAAAAGACAGGGGGTTCTATGGCTACACCTTC.

The chain joins TRBV27 to TRBJ2-5; 7 bases line up with TRBD1. CDR1 is MNHEY, CDR2 SMNVEV, per germline (reference sequence). The CDR3 sequence is 14 residues long. The junction had 5 bases not matched to a gene; V was cut back by 6 bases and J by 1 base. The CDR3 nucleotides are TGTGCCAGCAGCAAACGGGACAGCCAAGAGACCCAGTACTTC. It codes for CASSKRDSQETQYF.

This chain uses TRBV5-1 with TRBJ2-3, with a possible D match to TRBD2 (6 bases). Germline-derived CDR1 and CDR2 are SGHRS and YFSETQ. This CDR3 has 15 amino acids. V lost 1 base and J lost 0, with 9 bases in between. The CDR3 coding sequence is TGCGCCAGCAGCTTGCCAGCGGGCAGCACAGATACGCAGTATTTT. Translating gives CASSLPAGSTDTQYF.

This clone showed up just once. The chain has TRBV2 and TRBJ2-7; D call uncertain. Germline CDR1 is SNHLY and CDR2 is FYNNEI. Trimming stripped 7 bases from V and 2 bases from J, with 9 bases between. The CDR3 covers 12 residues. CDR3 in amino acids: CASNPTAYEQYF. The CDR3 region has the DNA TGTGCCAGCAATCCTACTGCCTACGAGCAGTACTTC. Full variable domain (remainder filled in from reference TRBV2 and TRBJ2-7): EPEVTQTPSHQVTQMGQEVILRCVPISNHLYFYWYRQILGQKVEFLVSFYNNEISEKSEIFDDQFSVERPDGSNFTLKIRSTKLEDSAMYFCASNPTAYEQYFGPGTRLTVT.

The chain joins TRBV11-3 to TRBJ2-2; D ambiguous. This CDR3 is built from 12 residues. The V gene's germline CDR1 is SGHNT and CDR2 YENEEA. V shed 4 bases and J shed 3 bases, with 3 bases lying between them. The CDR3 coding sequence is TGTGCCAGCAGCTCTTACACCGGGGAGCTGTTTTTT. Translation: CASSSYTGELFF.

Regarding this clone: Compared with germline, one end of the junction differs, possibly owing to a read error. This rearrangement joins TRBV5-6 to TRBJ1-2; D gene uncertain. The CDR3 is 12 residues long. Per the germline V gene, CDR1 is SGHDT and CDR2 is YYEEEE. This CDR3 reads CASGLQVDGYTF. The CDR3 DNA follows: TGTGCCAGCGGCTTGCAGGTTGATGGCTACACCTTC.

The V gene is TRBV29-1, the J gene TRBJ1-2, with 9 nucleotides matching TRBD1. CDR1 and CDR2 from the germline V gene are SQVTM and ANQGSEA. The junction had 15 bases not matched to a gene; V was cut back by 0 bases and J by 4 bases. This CDR3 has 18 amino acids. CDR3 in amino acids: CSVEDYFGTGRKGYGYTF. The CDR3 nucleotides read TGCAGCGTTGAAGATTACTTCGGGACAGGGCGAAAAGGCTATGGCTACACCTTC.

The chain couples TRBV6-4 to TRBJ2-3; 11 positions agree with TRBD2. There are 17 residues in the CDR3. From germline, CDR1 is MRHNA and CDR2 SNTAGT. The J segment lost 4 bases and the V segment lost 0 bases, leaving 6 bases of the junction unmatched. The CDR3, as DNA: TGTGCCAGCAGTGACTCTTCGACTAGCGGGATCGCAGATACGCAGTATTTT. It specifies CASSDSSTSGIADTQYF.

The chain uses TRBV19 and TRBJ2-2, with D perhaps TRBD2 (5 bases). Germline V CDR1 and CDR2: LNHDA, SQIVND (reference sequence). This CDR3 is 16 amino acids long. Trimming left V 7 bases short and J 6 bases short, with 21 bases between. CDR3 in DNA: TGTGCCAGTACTTCACGAAGGGCAGGCGGGTCCGGGGAGCTGTTTTTT. Translating it yields CASTSRRAGGSGELFF.

V is TRBV18 and J is TRBJ1-4; 7 bases line up with TRBD1. CDR1 and CDR2 from the germline V gene are KGHSH and LQKENI. The V and J ends lost 8 bases and 6 bases, in that order; junction bases with no gene match: 9. The CDR3 totals 14 residues. Here the CDR3 reads CASRPGTVDEKLFF. CDR3 nucleotides: TGTGCCAGCCGACCCGGGACAGTAGATGAAAAACTGTTTTTT.

This chain connects TRBV5-1 to TRBJ1-4, with 7 positions matching TRBD1. V dropped 0 bases and J dropped 3; count of bases not matched to a gene: 8. The CDR3 consists of 17 residues. CDR1 and CDR2 from the germline V gene are SGHRS and YFSETQ. The CDR3 DNA reads TGCGCCAGCAGCTTGGGGGACAGTGTCCGATCTAATGAAAAACTGTTTTTT. Translated: CASSLGDSVRSNEKLFF.

The chain has TRBV15 and TRBJ2-7; weak D call: TRBD2 (5 bases). The V and J ends lost 4 bases and 6 bases respectively, with 10 bases between them. Germline CDR1 reads LNHNV; CDR2 reads YYDKDF (reference sequence). The CDR3 sequence is 12 residues long. CDR3 DNA sequence: TGTGCCACCAGCATCCATGAGGGCGAGCAGTACTTC. Protein: CATSIHEGEQYF.